This T cell receptor beta chain was captured in a study of shared clonotypes between healthy human individuals. Study results and limitations: Blood was the sole source, and tissue repertoires probably differ. The rarefaction results pointed to incomplete sorted-subset sequencing despite large depth.

The CDR3 covers 14 residues. Germline CDR1 and CDR2: LNHDA and SQIVND (reference sequence). J gave up 3 bases and V 9 bases, and 7 bases lay outside the gene matches. TCRdb's table, derived via immunoSEQ multiplex PCR, lists solely in-frame clones and lacks some. The data contain under 2,000,000 clones, approximately 94% of them singletons. As defined, naive CD8 cells were CD45RO-negative and positively selected for CCR7, with terminally differentiated effector memory CD45RA+ cells excluded. The donor population consisted of healthy HIV-negative adults with no recent acute infections or vaccinations. The donors, all of them Caucasian adults, lived in Nashville, Tennessee. On this clone: Its antigen is not known. The same CDR3 also results from other DNA sequences found in this sample.

This sequence joins TRBV19 and TRBJ2-7; TRBD2 aligns across 11 bases. The sequence was obtained from a man younger than 30 in good health. The sequenced material came from naive CD8+ T cells sorted from blood. The DNA of the CDR3 is TGTGCCAGCAGCGCGACTAGCGGGGTCTACGAGCAGTACTTC. This sequence encodes CASSATSGVYEQYF.